Shown below are 26 T cell receptor beta chains from a single sample sequenced in a study of cytotoxic CD8 clonotypes in ibrutinib-treated CLL. Clones were read by immunoSEQ multiplex PCR, and TCRdb kept only the in-frame ones, dropping some. The table lists 300,000 or so clones, around 66% of them singletons. This material consisted of PBMCs, taken after 36 months of ibrutinib treatment. Receptor source: a human donor with chronic lymphocytic leukemia.

The chain joins TRBV28 to TRBJ2-1; no firm D call. V was cut by 5 bases and J by 4 bases, with 6 bases left in between. Germline values: CDR1 MDHEN, CDR2 SYDVKM. CDR3 length: 12 residues. CDR3 bases: TGTGCCAGCAGTCTAGATTACAATGAGCAGTTCTTC. This encodes CASSLDYNEQFF.

V gene TRBV29-1 combines with J gene TRBJ2-7; no reliable D call. Trimming took off 4 bases at V and 2 bases at J, with 9 bases between the two ends. Germline V CDR1 and CDR2: SQVTM, ANQGSEA. The CDR3 is made up of 12 amino acids. The CDR3 DNA reads as TGCAGCGTTGCACCTAGTCCCTACGAGCAGTACTTC. Translation: CSVAPSPYEQYF.

This chain joins TRBV7-7 and TRBJ2-5; 11 nucleotides match TRBD2. J lost 5 bases, V lost 3 bases, and 2 bases had no gene match. CDR3 size: 14 residues. CDR1 and CDR2 from the germline V gene are SSHAT and FNYEAQ (reference sequence). The DNA for the CDR3 is TGTGCCAGCAGCTTGGGACTAGCGGCCGAGACCCAGTACTTC. Its translation: CASSLGLAAETQYF.

The chain links TRBV10-3 to TRBJ1-3; TRBD1 matches at 11 bases. V lost 6 bases, J lost 6 bases, and 4 bases stayed unmatched. This CDR3 spans 14 amino acids. Germline V gene data show CDR1 as ENHRY and CDR2 as SYGVKD. The CDR3 reads CAIRDRGPTNTIYF. Written as DNA, the CDR3 is TGTGCCATCAGGGACAGGGGGCCGACAAACACCATATATTTT.

The DNA for the CDR3 is TGTGCCAGCAGTGACGGCCGGCAGGGTCATCAGCCCCAGCATTTT. Its protein is CASSDGRQGHQPQHF. The rearrangement joins TRBV2 to TRBJ1-5; tentative D call: TRBD1 (5 bases). CDR1 is SNHLY and CDR2 is FYNNEI in the germline V gene. V was pared by 3 bases and J by 5 bases, with 14 bases between. The CDR3 extends over 15 amino acids.

This rearrangement joins TRBV28 to TRBJ2-7; D perhaps matches TRBD2 (6 bases). The CDR3 runs to 15 residues. V dropped 6 bases and J dropped 5 bases, with 20 bases sitting between them. Germline CDR1 MDHEN, CDR2 SYDVKM. This CDR3 is CASRETGLSLDEQYF. CDR3 sequence (DNA): TGTGCCAGCAGGGAGACGGGACTTTCTTTAGACGAGCAGTACTTC.

The genes are TRBV9 and TRBJ2-7; 9 nucleotides agree with TRBD1. Germline-derived CDR1 and CDR2 are SGDLS and YYNGEE. The CDR3 covers 14 residues. Trimming took 1 base from V and 2 from J; bases not matched to a gene: 1. The CDR3 DNA is TGTGCCAGCAGCGTATGGGACAGGGCCTACGAGCAGTACTTC. Translated, it gives CASSVWDRAYEQYF.

CDR3 sequence: CASSSPTDRIDGYTF. The CDR3 region has the DNA TGCGCCAGCAGCTCGCCCACAGACAGGATAGATGGCTACACCTTC. The chain recombines TRBV5-1 with TRBJ1-2; possibly TRBD1 for D (6 bases). V was clipped by 3 bases and J by 6 bases, with 18 bases between them. Germline V gene sequence: CDR1 SGHRS, CDR2 YFSETQ. The CDR3 runs 15 residues.

This chain links TRBV25-1 with TRBJ2-7; tentatively, D is TRBD1 (5 bases). CDR1 is MGHDK, CDR2 SYGVNS, per germline. The CDR3 has 14 amino acids. V lost 1 base and J lost 0, with 7 bases in between. CDR3 in amino acids: CASSEFDSSYEQYF. Here the CDR3 DNA reads TGTGCCAGCAGTGAATTCGACAGCTCCTACGAGCAGTACTTC.

This clone was seen a handful of times. The genes are TRBV7-2 and TRBJ1-2, with a possible D match to TRBD1 (6 bases). Deletions cut 5 bases from V and 4 bases from J, with 20 bases between. The CDR3 contains 16 residues. Germline CDR1 and CDR2: SGHTA and FQGNSA. CDR3 protein: CASSRVLQGWVYGYTF. CDR3 DNA sequence: TGTGCCAGCAGCCGTGTCCTACAGGGATGGGTCTATGGCTACACCTTC.

The chain combines TRBV7-9 with TRBJ1-4; D possibly corresponds to TRBD1 (6 bases). The germline gives CDR1 SEHNR, CDR2 FQNEAQ (reference sequence). Trimming took off 5 bases at V and 3 bases at J, with 13 bases between the two ends. The CDR3 length is 15 residues. This CDR3 is CASSPSGAANEKLFF. In DNA form, the CDR3 reads TGTGCCAGCAGCCCGTCGGGGGCGGCTAATGAAAAACTGTTTTTT.

The V call is TRBV5-1, the J call TRBJ2-3, with TRBD2 identical over 7 bases. Trimming took 0 bases from V and 2 from J; bases not matched to a gene: 6. This CDR3 has 16 residues. Germline assignment: CDR1 SGHRS and CDR2 YFSETQ. CDR3 residues: CASSLVPAGTTDTQYF. The CDR3 region has the DNA TGCGCCAGCAGCTTGGTTCCAGCGGGGACCACAGATACGCAGTATTTT.

The V and J genes are TRBV7-3 and TRBJ2-1; D is undetermined. The CDR3 extends over 13 amino acids. The germline V and J ends were trimmed by 2 bases and 10 bases, with 12 bases remaining between them. CDR1 is SGHTA, CDR2 FQGTGA, per germline. The DNA of the CDR3 is TGTGCCAGCAGCTTACTGCAGGCTGGGGAGCAGTTCTTC. Translating gives CASSLLQAGEQFF.

This clone was counted only a few times. This chain links TRBV2 with TRBJ1-2, with D unresolved. The V end lost 2 bases, the J end lost 1 base, and 5 bases lay between the germline ends. The V gene's germline CDR1 is SNHLY and CDR2 FYNNEI. CDR3 size: 13 residues. The CDR3 DNA is TGTGCCAGCAGTGAACGCCTTAACTATGGCTACACCTTC. This translates into CASSERLNYGYTF. The whole variable domain, remainder taken from reference TRBV2 and TRBJ1-2, is EPEVTQTPSHQVTQMGQEVILRCVPISNHLYFYWYRQILGQKVEFLVSFYNNEISEKSEIFDDQFSVERPDGSNFTLKIRSTKLEDSAMYFCASSERLNYGYTFGSGTRLTVV.

V is TRBV11-2 and J is TRBJ2-3; 7 positions agree with TRBD2. CDR3 size: 16 residues. The V gene end was trimmed by 7 bases and the J gene end by 4 bases; junction bases not matched to a gene: 14. Germline CDR1 is SGHAT and CDR2 is FQNNGV. CDR3: CASNLAGGGSADTQYF. In DNA, the CDR3 is TGTGCCAGCAACCTCGCTGGGGGGGGGAGTGCAGATACGCAGTATTTT.

The chain is built from TRBV18 and TRBJ1-6; perhaps TRBD1 as D (5 bases). Germline-derived CDR1 and CDR2 are KGHSH and LQKENI. The CDR3 spans 15 residues. Trimming took off 4 bases at V and 4 bases at J, with 11 bases between the two ends. CDR3 region: CASSQSTDYNSPLHF. The CDR3 region has the DNA TGTGCCAGCTCACAATCGACAGATTATAATTCACCCCTCCACTTT.

The CDR3 sequence: CASSFAGGQRTGELFF. As DNA, the CDR3 is TGTGCCAGCAGTTTCGCAGGGGGCCAACGAACCGGGGAGCTGTTTTTT. The chain carries TRBV25-1 and TRBJ2-2, with TRBD1 matching over 8 bases. The germline CDR1 and CDR2 sequences are MGHDK and SYGVNS. CDR3 length: 16 residues. V dropped 5 bases and J dropped 5; count of bases not matched to a gene: 10.

This chain joins TRBV11-2 and TRBJ1-1; D gene uncertain. Germline CDR1 reads SGHAT; CDR2 reads FQNNGV. The length of the CDR3 is 17 residues. V was trimmed by 5 bases and J by 1 base, leaving 20 bases between them. The DNA for the CDR3 is TGTGCCAGCAGCCATTTCCCCCCAAGGCGTAGGAACACTGAAGCTTTCTTT. As protein: CASSHFPPRRRNTEAFF.

A note on this clone: This could be a read error, since a much larger clone is one nucleotide away. Additional DNA sequences in this sample encode the identical CDR3. The CDR3 spells CASSLVGQPQHF. CDR3 DNA sequence: TGTGCCAGCAGCTTAGTTGGTCAGCCCCAGCATTTT. The chain has TRBV7-9 and TRBJ1-5; no firm D call. Trimming took off 1 base at V and 6 bases at J, with 4 bases between the two ends. Germline-derived CDR1 and CDR2 are SEHNR and FQNEAQ (reference sequence). The CDR3 length is 12 residues.

V and J are TRBV7-9 and TRBJ2-7; TRBD1 matches at 9 bases. The germline CDR1 and CDR2 sequences are SEHNR and FQNEAQ (reference sequence). This CDR3 has 15 residues. V trimming: 4 bases; J trimming: 4 bases; junction bases outside the gene matches: 8. CDR3: CASSSRPGTGYEQYF. The DNA for the CDR3 is TGTGCCAGCAGCTCTCGACCCGGGACAGGGTACGAGCAGTACTTC.

The chain has TRBV9 and TRBJ2-2, with no clear D. CDR1 SGDLS and CDR2 YYNGEE come from the germline V gene. Deletions cut 6 bases from V and 1 base from J, with 13 bases between. The CDR3 spans 15 residues. CDR3 DNA sequence: TGTGCCAGCACCTCCGGGCCCTTGAACACCGGGGAGCTGTTTTTT. This codes for CASTSGPLNTGELFF.

The chain carries TRBV9 and TRBJ2-3; TRBD2 agrees at 7 bases. The CDR3 has 15 amino acids. V was clipped by 4 bases and J by 3 bases; unmatched bases: 8. The germline V gene has CDR1 SGDLS and CDR2 YYNGEE. CDR3 sequence reads: CASSPTSVWTDTQYF. The CDR3 nucleotides read TGTGCCAGCAGCCCAACTAGCGTTTGGACAGATACGCAGTATTTT.

The genes are TRBV18 and TRBJ2-7; 8 bases are shared with TRBD1. The length of the CDR3 is 13 residues. Germline-derived CDR1 and CDR2 are KGHSH and LQKENI. The V segment lost 3 bases and the J segment 6 bases; nucleotides outside the gene matches: 4. The CDR3 spells CASSPKTGAEQYF. As DNA, the CDR3 is TGTGCCAGCTCACCCAAGACAGGGGCCGAGCAGTACTTC.

This chain joins TRBV4-1 and TRBJ1-2; D gene unclear. Germline lookup yields CDR1 MGHRA and CDR2 YSYEKL. Trimming took 0 bases from V and 0 from J, leaving 8 bases between them. The CDR3 is made up of 15 amino acids. CDR3 nucleotide sequence: TGCGCCAGCAGCCAAGACTACAGCCCTAACTATGGCTACACCTTC. As protein: CASSQDYSPNYGYTF.

This chain links TRBV12-5 with TRBJ2-1, with D tentatively TRBD1 (6 bases). Between the trimmed V and J ends, which lost 11 bases and 4 bases, there was a span of 9 bases. This CDR3 has 11 amino acids. Germline-derived CDR1 and CDR2 are LGHNT and FRNRAP. The CDR3 loop reads CASDSYNEQFF. The CDR3 nucleotides are TGTGCTTCGGACAGTTACAATGAGCAGTTCTTC.

V and J are TRBV29-1 and TRBJ2-1; 9 bases are a match to TRBD2. Germline V CDR1 and CDR2: SQVTM, ANQGSEA. The CDR3 length is 15 residues. J lost 3 bases, V lost 4 bases, and 7 bases had no gene match. CDR3 region: CSVGETSGNYNEQFF. Here the CDR3 DNA reads TGCAGCGTTGGGGAGACTAGCGGAAACTACAATGAGCAGTTCTTC.